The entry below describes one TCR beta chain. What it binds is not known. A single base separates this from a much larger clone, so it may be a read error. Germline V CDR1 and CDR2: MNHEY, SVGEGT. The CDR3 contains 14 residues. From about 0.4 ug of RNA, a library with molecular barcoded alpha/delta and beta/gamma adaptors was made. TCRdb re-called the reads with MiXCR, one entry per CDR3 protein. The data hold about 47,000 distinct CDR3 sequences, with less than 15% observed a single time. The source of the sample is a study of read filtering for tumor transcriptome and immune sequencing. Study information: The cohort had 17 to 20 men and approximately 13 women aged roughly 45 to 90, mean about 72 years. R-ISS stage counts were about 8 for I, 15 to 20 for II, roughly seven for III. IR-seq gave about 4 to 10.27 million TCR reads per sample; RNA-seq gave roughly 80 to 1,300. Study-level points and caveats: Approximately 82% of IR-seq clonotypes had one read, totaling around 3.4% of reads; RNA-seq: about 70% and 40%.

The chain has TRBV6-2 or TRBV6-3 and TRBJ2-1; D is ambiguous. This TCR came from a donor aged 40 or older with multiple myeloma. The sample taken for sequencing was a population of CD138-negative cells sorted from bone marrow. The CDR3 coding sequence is TGTGCCAGCAGTTACTCTTCGACAAACAATGAGCAGCTCTTC. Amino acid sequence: CASSYSSTNNEQLF.